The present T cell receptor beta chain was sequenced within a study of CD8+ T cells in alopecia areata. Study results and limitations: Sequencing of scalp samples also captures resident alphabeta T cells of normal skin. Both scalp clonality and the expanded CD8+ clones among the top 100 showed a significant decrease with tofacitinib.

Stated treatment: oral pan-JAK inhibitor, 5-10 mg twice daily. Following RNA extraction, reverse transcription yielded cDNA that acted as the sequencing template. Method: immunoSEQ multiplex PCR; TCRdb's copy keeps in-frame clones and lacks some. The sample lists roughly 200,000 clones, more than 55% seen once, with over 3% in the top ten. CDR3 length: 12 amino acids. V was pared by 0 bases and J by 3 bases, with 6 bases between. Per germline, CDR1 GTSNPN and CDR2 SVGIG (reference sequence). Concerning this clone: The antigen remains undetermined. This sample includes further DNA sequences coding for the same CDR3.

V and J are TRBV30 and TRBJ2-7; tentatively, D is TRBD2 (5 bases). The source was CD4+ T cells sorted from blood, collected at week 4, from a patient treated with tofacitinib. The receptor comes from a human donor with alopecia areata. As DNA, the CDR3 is TGTGCCTGGAGTGTTGGACTCTACGAGCAGTACTTC. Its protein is CAWSVGLYEQYF.